This entry concerns a single T cell receptor beta chain. The sample is drawn from a study of T cells in Graves' hyperthyroidism and ophthalmopathy. TCR beta CDR3 regions were amplified from RNA transcripts. Initially, a first-round RT-PCR of the TCR CDR3 employed the HTBI primer set. MiXCR was run by TCRdb on the multiplex PCR reads, yielding one entry per CDR3 protein. The sample shows 350,000 to 400,000 distinct CDR3 sequences, about 16% of them seen only once. This CDR3 spans 15 amino acids. Trimming shortened V by 1 base and J by 2 bases, and 14 bases separated the two germline ends. CDR1 and CDR2 from the germline V gene are DFQATT and SNEGSKA (reference sequence).

The sequenced sample was blood. The source is a woman aged 25 to 39 with Graves' hyperthyroidism. The chain employs TRBV20-1 and TRBJ2-5, with D maybe TRBD2 (6 bases). The CDR3 protein is CSARGTIIGQETQYF. CDR3 sequence (DNA): TGCAGTGCTAGAGGGACTATTATTGGGCAAGAGACCCAGTACTTC.